The next 9 T cell receptor beta chains were all read from a single sample in a study of T cell responses to AZD1222 COVID-19 vaccine. Produced via immunoSEQ multiplex PCR; TCRdb's table is partial and in-frame only. Here the sample spans 90,000 to 120,000 clones, 70% to 90% being singletons. The source material was peripheral blood, sampled on day 0 of AZD1222 vaccination. These TCRs come from an adult in good health.

The J gene is TRBJ2-3, the V gene TRBV7-3; either TRBD1 or TRBD2 may supply D (5 bases each). Deletions cut 4 bases from V and 5 bases from J, with 13 bases between. The CDR3 sequence is 14 residues long. Per germline, CDR1 SGHTA and CDR2 FQGTGA. DNA for the CDR3: TGTGCCAGCAGCTCGTCCGGGACCCAAGATACGCAGTATTTT. This codes for CASSSSGTQDTQYF.

J is TRBJ1-1 and V is TRBV27, with no clear D. In germline, CDR1 is MNHEY, CDR2 SMNVEV (reference sequence). V was pared by 3 bases and J by 0 bases, with 11 bases between. The CDR3 extends over 15 amino acids. For the CDR3, the DNA is TGTGCCAGCAGTTTTGGGGAGAGGATGAACACTGAAGCTTTCTTT. Its translation: CASSFGERMNTEAFF.

The rearrangement joins TRBV5-1 to TRBJ2-2, with 7 bases that match TRBD2. The germline gives CDR1 SGHRS, CDR2 YFSETQ. CDR3 size: 16 residues. V lost 3 bases, J lost 4 bases, and 9 bases stayed unmatched. CDR3 region: CASSSIAGAPTGELFF. CDR3 nucleotides: TGCGCCAGCAGCTCTATAGCGGGTGCTCCCACCGGGGAGCTGTTTTTT.

The chain combines TRBV24-1 with TRBJ2-3; D possibly corresponds to TRBD2 (5 bases). The V end lost 4 bases, the J end lost 2 bases, and 21 bases lay between the germline ends. Germline CDR1 KGHDR, CDR2 SFDVKD. The CDR3 length is 18 residues. The CDR3 DNA reads as TGTGCCACCAGTGACCCAAGAGCCGGGGTCTCTAACACAGATACGCAGTATTTT. This translates into CATSDPRAGVSNTDTQYF.

This chain connects TRBV30 to TRBJ1-1, with a tentative D call TRBD1 (5 bases). Per the germline V gene, CDR1 is GTSNPN and CDR2 is SVGIG (reference sequence). CDR3 size: 14 residues. V lost 0 bases, J lost 4 bases, and 12 bases lay in between. CDR3 DNA sequence: TGTGCCTGGAGTGTTTCTGCAGGGAGCACTGAAGCTTTCTTT. It codes for CAWSVSAGSTEAFF.

This clone turned up a few times. This chain links TRBV5-1 with TRBJ2-1, with D maybe TRBD1 (5 bases). Looked up from germline, CDR1 is SGHRS and CDR2 is YFSETQ. The length of the CDR3 is 15 residues. Trimming left V 0 bases short and J 1 base short, with 8 bases between. The CDR3 spells CASSLDRGSYNEQFF. For the CDR3, the DNA is TGCGCCAGCAGCTTGGATAGGGGTTCCTACAATGAGCAGTTCTTC.

This chain uses TRBV5-4 with TRBJ2-7; 7 nucleotides line up with TRBD2. Per the germline V gene, CDR1 is SGHNT and CDR2 is YYREEE (reference sequence). The CDR3 is made up of 15 amino acids. With 5 bases clipped from V and 2 bases from J, the junction kept 10 bases outside the gene matches. The CDR3 DNA reads as TGTGCCAGCAGGTCCCCGCCCGGGACTACCTACGAGCAGTACTTC. Translating gives CASRSPPGTTYEQYF.

CDR3 in amino acids: CASRMIGQGASVFYGYTF. For the CDR3, the DNA is TGCGCCAGCAGAATGATAGGACAGGGCGCTTCGGTGTTCTATGGCTACACCTTC. This chain joins TRBV4-1 and TRBJ1-2, with 8 bases that match TRBD1. J was trimmed by 4 bases and V by 6 bases; bases with no gene match: 19. The CDR3 extends over 18 amino acids. In germline, CDR1 is MGHRA, CDR2 YSYEKL.

To note about this clone: At the DNA level, this CDR3 is encoded by other sequences in the same sample as well. The chain employs TRBV11-2 and TRBJ2-3, with D tentatively TRBD1 (6 bases). This CDR3 has 12 amino acids. Germline V lookup: CDR1 SGHAT, CDR2 FQNNGV. The V end was cut by 6 bases, the J end by 4 bases, with 8 bases between. The CDR3 nucleotides are TGTGCCAGCAGTCAGGGGTCAGATACGCAGTATTTT. As protein: CASSQGSDTQYF. The whole variable domain, remainder taken from reference TRBV11-2 and TRBJ2-3, is EAGVAQSPRYKIIEKRQSVAFWCNPISGHATLYWYQQILGQGPKLLIQFQNNGVVDDSQLPKDRFSAERLKGVDSTLKIQPAKLEDSAVYLCASSQGSDTQYFGPGTRLTVL.